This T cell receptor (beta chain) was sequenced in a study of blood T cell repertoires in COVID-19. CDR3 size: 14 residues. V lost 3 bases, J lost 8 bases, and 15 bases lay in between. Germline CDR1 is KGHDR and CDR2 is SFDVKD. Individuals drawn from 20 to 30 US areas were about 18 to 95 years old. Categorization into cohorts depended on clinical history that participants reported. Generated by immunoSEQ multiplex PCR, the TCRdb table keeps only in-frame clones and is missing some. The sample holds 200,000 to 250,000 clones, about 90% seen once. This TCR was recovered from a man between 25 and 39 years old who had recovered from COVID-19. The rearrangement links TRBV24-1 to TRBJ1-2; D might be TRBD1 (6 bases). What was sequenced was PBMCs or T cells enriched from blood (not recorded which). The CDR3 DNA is TGTGCCACCAGTGATGTCGGACAGCGATACGGCTACACCTTC. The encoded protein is CATSDVGQRYGYTF.